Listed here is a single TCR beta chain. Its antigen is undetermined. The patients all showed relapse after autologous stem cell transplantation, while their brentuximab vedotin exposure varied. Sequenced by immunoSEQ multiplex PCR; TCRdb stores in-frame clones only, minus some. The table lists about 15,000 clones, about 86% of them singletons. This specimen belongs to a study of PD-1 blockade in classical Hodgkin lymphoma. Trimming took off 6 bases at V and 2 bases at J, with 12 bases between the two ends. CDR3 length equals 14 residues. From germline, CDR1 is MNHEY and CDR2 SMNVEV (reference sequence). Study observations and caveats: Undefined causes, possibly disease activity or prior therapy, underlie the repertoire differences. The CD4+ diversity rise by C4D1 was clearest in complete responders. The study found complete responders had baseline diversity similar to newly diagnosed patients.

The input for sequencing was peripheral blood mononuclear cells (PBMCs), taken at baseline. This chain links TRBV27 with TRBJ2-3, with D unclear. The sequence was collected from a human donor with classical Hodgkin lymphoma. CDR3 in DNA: TGTGCCAGCAGCCCAAACCCCCTCACAGATACGCAGTATTTT. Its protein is CASSPNPLTDTQYF.